This TCR beta chain was found in a study of OX40 agonist ivuxolimab in advanced cancers. Repertoires were generated with immunoSEQ multiplex PCR, while TCRdb's copy carries only in-frame clones and drops some. The data show some 35,000 clones, nearly 85% seen once. The CDR3 extends over 17 amino acids. Trimming pared 1 base from V and 4 bases from J, leaving 14 bases between. Germline CDR1 SGHVS, CDR2 FQNEAQ. V gene TRBV7-8 combines with J gene TRBJ1-6; D unresolved. The source was CD4+ or CD8+ T cells sorted from blood, collected in a trial of the OX40 agonist ivuxolimab. This receptor was identified in an adult with an advanced solid tumor such as melanoma, head and neck, liver or kidney cancer. CDR3 amino acids: CASSLVSHEVYNSPLHF. As DNA, the CDR3 is TGTGCCAGCAGCTTAGTGTCCCACGAGGTTTATAATTCACCCCTCCACTTT.